This note documents a single T cell receptor beta chain sequence. The CDR3 is 20 amino acids. The data originate from a study of blood T cell repertoires in COVID-19. Study information: PBMCs, B-cell-depleted T cells, or T cells were the source of the cDNA or gDNA that made up the material.

Method: immunoSEQ multiplex PCR; TCRdb's copy keeps in-frame clones and lacks some. The repertoire holds approximately 90,000 clones, with about nine tenths as singletons. Sequenced: peripheral blood. The gene calls are TRBV21-1 and TRBJ1-3; TRBD1 is the table's D call, not checked against the DNA. TRBV21-1 is a listed pseudogene. The receptor's source is a man between 60 and 75 years old with acute or convalescent COVID-19. CDR3 loop: CASSKGPTTRGQGRGNTIYF. The CDR3 coding sequence is TGTGCCAGCAGCAAAGGTCCCACAACACGGGGACAGGGGAGGGGAAACACCATATATTTT.